This is a list of T cell receptor beta chains from one sample in a study of identical twins. A single record per CDR3 protein comes from TCRdb applying MiXCR to the 5' RACE reads. The sample includes 410,000 or so distinct CDR3 sequences, about 18% of them seen just once. The sample taken for sequencing was naive T cells sorted from blood. The receptor source for this set is a middle-aged man in good health. CDR3s include the opening cysteine and the closing phenylalanine or tryptophan. Each record gives: D gene, clone size, J gene, V gene, CDR3 protein, CDR3 DNA. A D gene is named only where the DNA matches it firmly. The size of a clone is reported for some rows only, either as once, few or many, or as a class for expanded clones.

d_call: -
clone_size: few
j_call: TRBJ1-5
v_call: TRBV25-1
cdr3_aa: CASSESQGGNQPQHF
cdr3_nt: TGTGCCAGCAGTGAATCACAGGGAGGCAATCAGCCCCAGCATTTT

d_call: TRBD2
clone_size: few
j_call: TRBJ2-3
v_call: TRBV29-1
cdr3_aa: CSTAGGQGTDTQYF
cdr3_nt: TGCAGTACAGCGGGGGGCCAGGGCACAGATACGCAGTATTTT

d_call: -
clone_size: -
j_call: TRBJ1-3
v_call: TRBV12-3/TRBV12-4
cdr3_aa: CASSLTGWGNTIYF
cdr3_nt: TGTGCCAGCAGTTTAACAGGGTGGGGAAACACCATATATTTT

d_call: -
clone_size: -
j_call: TRBJ2-5
v_call: TRBV12-3/TRBV12-4
cdr3_aa: CASSLWLHQTQYF
cdr3_nt: TGTGCCAGCAGTTTATGGCTACATCAGACCCAGTACTTC

d_call: TRBD1
clone_size: few
j_call: TRBJ2-3
v_call: TRBV29-1
cdr3_aa: CSVRASGTGSTDTQYF
cdr3_nt: TGCAGCGTCAGAGCCTCCGGGACAGGGAGCACAGATACGCAGTATTTT

d_call: -
clone_size: many
j_call: TRBJ2-3
v_call: TRBV14
cdr3_aa: CASSQVPGAAADTQYF
cdr3_nt: TGTGCCAGCAGCCAAGTCCCAGGGGCGGCCGCAGATACGCAGTATTTT

d_call: TRBD2
clone_size: many
j_call: TRBJ2-1
v_call: TRBV4-2
cdr3_aa: CASRVGLAEYNEQFF
cdr3_nt: TGTGCCAGCAGAGTGGGCCTAGCGGAGTACAATGAGCAGTTCTTC

d_call: -
clone_size: many
j_call: TRBJ2-1
v_call: TRBV7-8
cdr3_aa: CASSLVRLDHEQFF
cdr3_nt: TGTGCCAGCAGCTTAGTTCGGCTAGACCATGAGCAGTTCTTC

d_call: -
clone_size: -
j_call: TRBJ1-5
v_call: TRBV9
cdr3_aa: CASSVDPGRSRPQHF
cdr3_nt: TGTGCCAGCAGCGTAGACCCAGGGAGAAGTCGGCCCCAGCATTTT

d_call: -
clone_size: few
j_call: TRBJ2-1
v_call: TRBV7-2
cdr3_aa: CASSLPKGGSLNEQFF
cdr3_nt: TGTGCCAGCAGCCTCCCTAAGGGCGGGTCCCTCAATGAGCAGTTCTTC

d_call: TRBD1
clone_size: -
j_call: TRBJ2-3
v_call: TRBV20-1
cdr3_aa: CSARNRQGKSTDTQYF
cdr3_nt: TGCAGTGCTAGGAACCGACAGGGGAAGAGCACAGATACGCAGTATTTT

d_call: -
clone_size: -
j_call: TRBJ1-6
v_call: TRBV28
cdr3_aa: CASSKNSPLHF
cdr3_nt: TGTGCCAGCAGTAAAAATTCACCCCTCCACTTT

d_call: TRBD1
clone_size: few
j_call: TRBJ2-1
v_call: TRBV12-3/TRBV12-4
cdr3_aa: CASSLFRDRVNEQFF
cdr3_nt: TGTGCCAGCAGTTTATTCCGGGACAGAGTCAATGAGCAGTTCTTC

d_call: -
clone_size: many
j_call: TRBJ2-1
v_call: TRBV20-1
cdr3_aa: CSAPTPLGFRDEQFF
cdr3_nt: TGCAGTGCTCCCACACCACTGGGATTTCGGGATGAGCAGTTCTTC

d_call: -
clone_size: few
j_call: TRBJ2-6
v_call: TRBV15
cdr3_aa: CATSREGSGANVLTF
cdr3_nt: TGTGCCACCAGCAGAGAGGGGTCTGGGGCCAACGTCCTGACTTTC

d_call: -
clone_size: -
j_call: TRBJ2-1
v_call: TRBV12-3/TRBV12-4
cdr3_aa: CASSLRLEQFF
cdr3_nt: TGTGCCAGCAGTTTGAGGCTTGAGCAGTTCTTC

d_call: -
clone_size: -
j_call: TRBJ2-2
v_call: TRBV6-1
cdr3_aa: CASSRQGPGRGGELFF
cdr3_nt: TGTGCCAGCAGCCGACAGGGGCCCGGGAGGGGCGGGGAGCTGTTTTTT

d_call: TRBD1
clone_size: -
j_call: TRBJ2-1
v_call: TRBV24-1
cdr3_aa: CATSAPGGQFF
cdr3_nt: TGTGCCACCAGTGCCCCAGGGGGGCAGTTCTTC

d_call: -
clone_size: -
j_call: TRBJ2-4
v_call: TRBV10-1
cdr3_aa: CASSEFRTVAKNIQYF
cdr3_nt: TGCGCCAGCAGTGAGTTTCGGACCGTAGCCAAAAACATTCAGTACTTC

d_call: -
clone_size: many
j_call: TRBJ2-3
v_call: TRBV5-1
cdr3_aa: CASSLGTTSTDTQYF
cdr3_nt: TGCGCCAGCAGCTTGGGGACCACGAGCACAGATACGCAGTATTTT

d_call: -
clone_size: many
j_call: TRBJ2-4
v_call: TRBV6-2/TRBV6-3
cdr3_aa: CASTTWGSKNIQYF
cdr3_nt: TGTGCCAGCACCACGTGGGGGAGTAAAAACATTCAGTACTTC

d_call: -
clone_size: many
j_call: TRBJ1-1
v_call: TRBV15
cdr3_aa: CATSSPGTEAFF
cdr3_nt: TGTGCCACCAGCAGTCCAGGGACTGAAGCTTTCTTT

d_call: -
clone_size: -
j_call: TRBJ2-3
v_call: TRBV12-3/TRBV12-4
cdr3_aa: CASSLFERDTQYF
cdr3_nt: TGTGCCAGCAGTTTATTCGAGCGTGATACGCAGTATTTT

d_call: -
clone_size: many
j_call: TRBJ1-3
v_call: TRBV29-1
cdr3_aa: CSVGTSVGNTIYF
cdr3_nt: TGCAGCGTTGGAACTTCGGTAGGCAACACCATATATTTT

d_call: -
clone_size: few
j_call: TRBJ2-3
v_call: TRBV20-1
cdr3_aa: CSARAAGGADTQYF
cdr3_nt: TGCAGTGCTAGAGCGGCAGGGGGGGCAGATACGCAGTATTTT

d_call: -
clone_size: -
j_call: TRBJ2-3
v_call: TRBV24-1
cdr3_aa: CATSDPFHQWLKDTQYF
cdr3_nt: TGTGCCACCAGTGATCCGTTCCACCAGTGGTTAAAAGATACGCAGTATTTT

d_call: -
clone_size: -
j_call: TRBJ1-2
v_call: TRBV20-1
cdr3_aa: CSARDFRQGLARYGYTF
cdr3_nt: TGCAGTGCTAGAGATTTTAGGCAGGGGCTCGCGCGATATGGCTACACCTTC

d_call: -
clone_size: -
j_call: TRBJ2-7
v_call: TRBV20-1
cdr3_aa: CSGLLRGVPYEQYF
cdr3_nt: TGCAGTGGTCTTTTGAGGGGGGTGCCCTACGAGCAGTACTTC